The sequence of this TCR beta chain was determined in a study of T-cell memory formation after mild COVID-19. Turning to the study itself: The study found TCR clusters largely donor specific. Study conclusions and caveats: The second-wave clones peaking on day 37 were not confirmed as SARS-CoV-2-specific. Contracting clones localized mainly to CM and EM when CD4+ and mainly to EMRA when CD8+.

The CDR3 has 13 residues. V shed 5 bases and J 9 bases; nucleotides not matched to a gene: 7. This clonotype was observed a few times. The target antigen is unknown. MiXCR was run by TCRdb on the 5' RACE reads, yielding one entry per CDR3 protein. The sample records roughly 450,000 distinct CDR3 sequences, roughly 18% being singletons. The sequence came from an adult woman who had mild COVID-19 (a few samples of this study predate the infection). Cell type and time point are not known. The V and J genes are TRBV12-3 or TRBV12-4 and TRBJ2-1; 7 bases are shared with TRBD2. Input material: PBMCs or a T cell subset sorted from them (not recorded which). Written as DNA, the CDR3 is TGTGCCAGCAGTGCGGGAGTCCCCCCTGAGCAGTTCTTC. The encoded protein is CASSAGVPPEQFF.